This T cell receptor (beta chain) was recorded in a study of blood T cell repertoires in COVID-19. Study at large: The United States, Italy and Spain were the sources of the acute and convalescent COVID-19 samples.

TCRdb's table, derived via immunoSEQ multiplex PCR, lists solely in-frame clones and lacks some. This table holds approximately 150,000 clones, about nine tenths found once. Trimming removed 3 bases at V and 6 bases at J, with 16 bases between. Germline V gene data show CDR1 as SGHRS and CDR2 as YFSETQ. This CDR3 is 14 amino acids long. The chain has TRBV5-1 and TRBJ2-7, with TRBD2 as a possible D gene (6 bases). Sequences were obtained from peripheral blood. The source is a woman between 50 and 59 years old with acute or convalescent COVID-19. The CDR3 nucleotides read TGCGCCAGCAGCTGGATACCCGGGAGTCTCGAGCAGTACTTC. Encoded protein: CASSWIPGSLEQYF.